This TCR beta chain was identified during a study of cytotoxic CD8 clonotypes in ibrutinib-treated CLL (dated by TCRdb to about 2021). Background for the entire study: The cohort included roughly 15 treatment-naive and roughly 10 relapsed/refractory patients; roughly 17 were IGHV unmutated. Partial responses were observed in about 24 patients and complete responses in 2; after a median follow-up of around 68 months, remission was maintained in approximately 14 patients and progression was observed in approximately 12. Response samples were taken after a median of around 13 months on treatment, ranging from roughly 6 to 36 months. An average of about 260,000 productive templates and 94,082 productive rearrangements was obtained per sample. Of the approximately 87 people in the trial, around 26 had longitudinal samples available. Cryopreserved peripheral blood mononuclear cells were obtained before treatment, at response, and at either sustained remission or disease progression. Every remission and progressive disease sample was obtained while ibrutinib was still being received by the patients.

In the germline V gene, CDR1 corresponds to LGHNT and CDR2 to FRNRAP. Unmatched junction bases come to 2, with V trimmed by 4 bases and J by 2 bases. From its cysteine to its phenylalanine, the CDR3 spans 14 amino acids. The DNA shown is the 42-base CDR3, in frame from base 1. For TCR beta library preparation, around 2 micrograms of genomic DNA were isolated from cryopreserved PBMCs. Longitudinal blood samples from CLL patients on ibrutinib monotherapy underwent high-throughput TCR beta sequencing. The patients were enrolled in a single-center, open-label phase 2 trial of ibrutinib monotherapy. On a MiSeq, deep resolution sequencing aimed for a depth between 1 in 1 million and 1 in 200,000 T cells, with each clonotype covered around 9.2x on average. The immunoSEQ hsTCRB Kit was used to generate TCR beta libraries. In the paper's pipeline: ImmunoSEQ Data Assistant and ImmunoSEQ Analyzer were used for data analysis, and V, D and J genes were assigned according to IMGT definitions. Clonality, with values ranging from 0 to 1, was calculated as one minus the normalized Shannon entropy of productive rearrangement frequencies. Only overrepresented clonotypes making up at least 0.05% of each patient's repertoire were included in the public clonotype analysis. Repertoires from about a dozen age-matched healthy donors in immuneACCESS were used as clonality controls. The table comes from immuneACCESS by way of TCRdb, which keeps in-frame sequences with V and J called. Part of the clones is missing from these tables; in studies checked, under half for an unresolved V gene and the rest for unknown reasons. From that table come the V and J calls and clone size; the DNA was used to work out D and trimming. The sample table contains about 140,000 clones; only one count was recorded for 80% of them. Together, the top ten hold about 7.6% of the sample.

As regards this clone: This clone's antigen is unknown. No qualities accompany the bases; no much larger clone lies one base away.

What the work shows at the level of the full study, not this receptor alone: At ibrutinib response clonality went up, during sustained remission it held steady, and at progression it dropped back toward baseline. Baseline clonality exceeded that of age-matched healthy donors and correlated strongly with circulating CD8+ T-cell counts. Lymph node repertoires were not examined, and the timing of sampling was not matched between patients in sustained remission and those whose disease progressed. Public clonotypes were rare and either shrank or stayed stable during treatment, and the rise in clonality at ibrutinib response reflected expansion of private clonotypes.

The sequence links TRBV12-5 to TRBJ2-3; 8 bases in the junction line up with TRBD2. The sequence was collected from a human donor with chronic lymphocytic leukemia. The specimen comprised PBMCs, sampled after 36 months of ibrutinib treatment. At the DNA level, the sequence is TGTGCTAGTGGTTCTAGCGGGTACACAGATACGCAGTATTTT. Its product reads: CASGSSGYTDTQYF.